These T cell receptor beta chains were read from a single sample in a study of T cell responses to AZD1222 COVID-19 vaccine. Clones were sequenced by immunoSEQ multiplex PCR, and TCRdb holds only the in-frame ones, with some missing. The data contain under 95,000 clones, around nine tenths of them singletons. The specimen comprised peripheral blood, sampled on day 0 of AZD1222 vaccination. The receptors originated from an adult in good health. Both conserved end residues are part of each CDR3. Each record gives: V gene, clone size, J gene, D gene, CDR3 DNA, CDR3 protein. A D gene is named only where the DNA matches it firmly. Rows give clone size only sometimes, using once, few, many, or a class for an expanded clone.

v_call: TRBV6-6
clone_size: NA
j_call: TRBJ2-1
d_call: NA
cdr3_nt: TGTGCCAGCAGAGGCCATAGAGCGAATGAGCAGTTCTTC
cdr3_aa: CASRGHRANEQFF

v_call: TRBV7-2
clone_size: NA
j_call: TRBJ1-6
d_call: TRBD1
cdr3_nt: TGTGCCAGCAGCCCAGGGACAGGGGCTTCACCCCTCCACTTT
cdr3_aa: CASSPGTGASPLHF

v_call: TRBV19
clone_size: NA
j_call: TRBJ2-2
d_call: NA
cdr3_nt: TGTGCCAGCAGGCTGGGGGCGTCCACCGGGGAGCTGTTTTTT
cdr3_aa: CASRLGASTGELFF

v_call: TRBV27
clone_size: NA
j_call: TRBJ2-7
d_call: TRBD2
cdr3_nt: TGTGCCAGCAAAACTAGCGGAGATGTTCGTGAGCAGTACTTC
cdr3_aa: CASKTSGDVREQYF

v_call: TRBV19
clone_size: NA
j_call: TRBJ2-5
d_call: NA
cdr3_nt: TGTGCCAGTAGTATGAACAGGGAAGAGACCCAGTACTTC
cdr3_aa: CASSMNREETQYF

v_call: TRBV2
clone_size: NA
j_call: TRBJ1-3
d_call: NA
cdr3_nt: TGTGCCAGCAGCCAAAGGAGAGGTACCACCTCTGGAAACACCATATATTTT
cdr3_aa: CASSQRRGTTSGNTIYF

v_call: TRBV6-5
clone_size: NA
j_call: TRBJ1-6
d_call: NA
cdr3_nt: TGTGCCAGCACGAAACAGCATAATTCACCCCTCCACTTT
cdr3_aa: CASTKQHNSPLHF

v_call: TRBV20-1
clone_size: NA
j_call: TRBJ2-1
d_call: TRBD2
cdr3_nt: TGCAGTGCTAGTCCTAGCGGGATAGGTAATGAGCAGTTCTTC
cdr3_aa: CSASPSGIGNEQFF

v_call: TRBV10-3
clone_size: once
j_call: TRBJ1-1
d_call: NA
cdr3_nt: TGTGCCATCAGCGCCAGCCCGAACACTGAAGCTTTCTTT
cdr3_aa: CAISASPNTEAFF

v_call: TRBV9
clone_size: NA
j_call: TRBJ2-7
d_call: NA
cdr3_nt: TGTGCCAGCAGCGCCGGTGGGGGGATGAGCTCCTACGAGCAGTACTTC
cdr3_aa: CASSAGGGMSSYEQYF

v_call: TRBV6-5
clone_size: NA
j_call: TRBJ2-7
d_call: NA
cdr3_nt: TGTGCCAGCAGTTACACCCGACAGACCTACGAGCAGTACTTC
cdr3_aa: CASSYTRQTYEQYF

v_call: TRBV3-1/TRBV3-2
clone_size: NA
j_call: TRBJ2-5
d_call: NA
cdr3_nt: TGTGCCAGCAGCCAAGCGGACGCAACCCAAGAGACCCAGTACTTC
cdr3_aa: CASSQADATQETQYF

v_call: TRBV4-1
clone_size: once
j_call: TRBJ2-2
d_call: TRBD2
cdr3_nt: TGCGCCAGCAGCCGTGAAGGGGTTCTAGCGGGATACACCGGGGAGCTGTTTTTT
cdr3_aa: CASSREGVLAGYTGELFF

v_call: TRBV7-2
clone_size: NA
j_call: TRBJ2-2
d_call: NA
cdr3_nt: TGTGCCAGCAGCTTAGGGCTCCTTAGGCCTCCCGGGGAGCTGTTTTTT
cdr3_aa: CASSLGLLRPPGELFF

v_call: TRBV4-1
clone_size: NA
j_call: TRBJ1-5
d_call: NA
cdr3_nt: TGCGCCAGCAGCCAAGAACCCCTGAATCAGCCCCTGCATTTT
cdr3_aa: CASSQEPLNQPLHF

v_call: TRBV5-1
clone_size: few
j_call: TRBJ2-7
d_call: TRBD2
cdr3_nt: TGCGCCAGCAGCTCCCTAGTGGGAGGGGTCTACGAGCAGTACTTC
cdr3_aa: CASSSLVGGVYEQYF

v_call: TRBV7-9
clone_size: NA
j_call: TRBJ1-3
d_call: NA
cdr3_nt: TGTGCCCTGGGGTCCTGGGGATCTGGAAACACCATATATTTT
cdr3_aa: CALGSWGSGNTIYF

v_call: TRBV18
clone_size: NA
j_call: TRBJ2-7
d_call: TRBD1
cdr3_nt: TGTGCCAGCTCACCAAAGGGACAGGGGTTTGGTTACGAGCAGTACTTC
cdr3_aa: CASSPKGQGFGYEQYF

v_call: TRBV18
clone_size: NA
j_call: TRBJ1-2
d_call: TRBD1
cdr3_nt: TGTGCCAGCTCGACCGACAGGGGAAAAGGTGGCTACACCTTC
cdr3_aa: CASSTDRGKGGYTF

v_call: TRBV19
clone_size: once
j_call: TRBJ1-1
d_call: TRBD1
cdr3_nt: TGTGCCAGTAGTACCATCCTCAGGGGGCGAGGTGAAGCTTTCTTT
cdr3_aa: CASSTILRGRGEAFF

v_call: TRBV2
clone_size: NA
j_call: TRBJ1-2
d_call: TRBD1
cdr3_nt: TGTGCCAGCAGTGATAGGACAGGGACTAACTATGGCTACACCTTC
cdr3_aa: CASSDRTGTNYGYTF

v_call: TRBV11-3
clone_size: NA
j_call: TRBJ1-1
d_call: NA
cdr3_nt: TGTGCCAGCAGCCATGGACAGAACACTGAAGCTTTCTTT
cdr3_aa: CASSHGQNTEAFF

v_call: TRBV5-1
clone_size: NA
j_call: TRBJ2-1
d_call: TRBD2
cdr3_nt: TGCGCCAGCAGCCAGCTAACTAGCGGGAGTAGGAATGAGCAGTTCTTC
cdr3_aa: CASSQLTSGSRNEQFF

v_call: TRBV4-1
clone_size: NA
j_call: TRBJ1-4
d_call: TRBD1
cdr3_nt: TGCGCCAGCAGCCAAGAAGCCGGGACAGGGAATGAAAAACTGTTTTTT
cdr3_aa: CASSQEAGTGNEKLFF

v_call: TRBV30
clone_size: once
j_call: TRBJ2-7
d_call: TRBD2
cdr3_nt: TGTGCCGGTGGGGGGGGTCCACAGCTCGACTGCTACGAGCAGTACTTC
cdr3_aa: CAGGGGPQLDCYEQYF

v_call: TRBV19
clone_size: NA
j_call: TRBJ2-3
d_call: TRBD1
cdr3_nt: TGTGCCAGTAGTTCCAGACAGGGTAGCGCAGATACGCAGTATTTT
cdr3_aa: CASSSRQGSADTQYF

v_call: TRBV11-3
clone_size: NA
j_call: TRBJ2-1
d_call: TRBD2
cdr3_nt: TGTGCCAGCAGCCGACGGGAGGACTACAATGAGCAGTTCTTC
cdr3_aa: CASSRREDYNEQFF

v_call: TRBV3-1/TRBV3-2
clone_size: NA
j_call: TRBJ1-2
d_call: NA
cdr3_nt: TGTGCCAGCAGCCCCCGGGCAGGTGATGGCTACACCTTC
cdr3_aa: CASSPRAGDGYTF

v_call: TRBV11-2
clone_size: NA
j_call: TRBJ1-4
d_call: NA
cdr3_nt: TGTGCCAGCAGCTTAGTAGGCAGTTCGGTTCGTGAAAAACTGTTTTTT
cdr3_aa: CASSLVGSSVREKLFF

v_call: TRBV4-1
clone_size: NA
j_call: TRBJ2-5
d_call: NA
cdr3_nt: TGCGCCAGCAGCCAAGATTCTGGGGGGTTGGAGACCCAGTACTTC
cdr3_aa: CASSQDSGGLETQYF

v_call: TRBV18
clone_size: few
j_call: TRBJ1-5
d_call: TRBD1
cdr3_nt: TGTGCCAGCTCACCGGGACAGGGGAATCAGCCCCAGCATTTT
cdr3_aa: CASSPGQGNQPQHF

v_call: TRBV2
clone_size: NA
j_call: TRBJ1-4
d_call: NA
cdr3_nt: TGTGCCAGCAGGGCAGCTATTAGAGAGGAAAAACTGTTTTTT
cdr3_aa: CASRAAIREEKLFF

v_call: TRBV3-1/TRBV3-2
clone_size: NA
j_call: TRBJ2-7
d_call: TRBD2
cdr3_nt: TGTGCCAGCAGAGCGAACCTAGCGGGAGTCTACGAGCAGTACTTC
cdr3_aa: CASRANLAGVYEQYF

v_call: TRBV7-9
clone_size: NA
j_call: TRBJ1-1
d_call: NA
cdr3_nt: TGTGCCAGCAGCCCCGGAGGGTGGGGAAACACTGAAGCTTTCTTT
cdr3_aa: CASSPGGWGNTEAFF

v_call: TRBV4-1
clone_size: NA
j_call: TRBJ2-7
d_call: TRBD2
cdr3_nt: TGCGCCAGCAGCCAAGAAGCGGGAACCTACGAGCAGTACTTC
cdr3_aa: CASSQEAGTYEQYF

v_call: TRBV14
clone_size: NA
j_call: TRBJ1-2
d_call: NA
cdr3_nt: TGTGCCAGCAGCCTAGGACTAGGGGGCTACACCTTC
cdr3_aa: CASSLGLGGYTF

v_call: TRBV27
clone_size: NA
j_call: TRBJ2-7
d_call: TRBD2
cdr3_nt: TGTGCCAGCAGTAGGGGACTAGCTCTAAACGAGCAGTACTTC
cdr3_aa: CASSRGLALNEQYF

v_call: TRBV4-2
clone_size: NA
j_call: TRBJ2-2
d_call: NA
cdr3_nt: TGTGCCAGCAGCGAATATGGGGAGAGAGGCACCGGGGAGCTGTTTTTT
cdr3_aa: CASSEYGERGTGELFF

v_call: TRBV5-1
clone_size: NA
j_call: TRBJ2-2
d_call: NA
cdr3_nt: TGCGCCAGCAGCCCCCAGAACACCGGGGAGCTGTTTTTT
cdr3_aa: CASSPQNTGELFF